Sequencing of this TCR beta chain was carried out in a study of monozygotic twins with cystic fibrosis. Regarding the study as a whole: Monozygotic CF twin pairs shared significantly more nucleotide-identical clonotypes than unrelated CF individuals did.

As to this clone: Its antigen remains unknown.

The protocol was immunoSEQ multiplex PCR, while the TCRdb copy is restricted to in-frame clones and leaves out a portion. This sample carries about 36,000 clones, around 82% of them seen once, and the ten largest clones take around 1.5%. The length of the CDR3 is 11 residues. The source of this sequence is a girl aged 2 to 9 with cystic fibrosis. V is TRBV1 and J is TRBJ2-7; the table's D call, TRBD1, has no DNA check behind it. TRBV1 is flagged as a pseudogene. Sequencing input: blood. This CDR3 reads CTSSLQGWFLF. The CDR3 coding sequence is TGCACCAGCAGCCTCCAGGGTTGGTTTTTATTC.